This T cell receptor beta chain is from a study of OX40 agonist ivuxolimab in advanced cancers. Cycle 7 day 1, cycle 4 day 1, and baseline were the timepoints at which blood was sampled. This clone was seen a single time. With V trimmed by 7 bases and J by 5 bases, 7 bases remained unmatched. The CDR3 totals 15 residues. Germline V lookup: CDR1 SNHLY, CDR2 FYNNEI. The assay was immunoSEQ multiplex PCR, and TCRdb's table has in-frame clones only and misses some. The table records 45,000 to 65,000 clones, around 87% of them present only once. The chain uses TRBV2 and TRBJ1-6; TRBD1 aligns across 8 bases. This receptor was identified in an adult with an advanced solid tumor such as melanoma, head and neck, liver or kidney cancer. Material: CD4+ or CD8+ T cells sorted from blood, obtained in a trial of the OX40 agonist ivuxolimab. CDR3 in amino acids: CASTPDRANNSPLHF. The CDR3 DNA follows: TGTGCCAGCACCCCGGACAGGGCCAATAATTCACCCCTCCACTTT.